The 2 T cell receptor beta chains listed next were all sequenced from one sample in a study of cytomegalovirus exposure and HLA in healthy donors. Only in-frame clones appear in the TCRdb table, and some are missing; sequencing was by immunoSEQ multiplex PCR. Here the sample spans about 140,000 clones, 88% being singletons. Sequenced input: PBMCs. The receptors derive from a woman younger than 35 in good health and CMV-seropositive.

This clone was recorded only once. The V gene is TRBV28, the J gene TRBJ2-7; D is perhaps TRBD1 (6 bases). V gave up 7 bases and J gave up 4 bases, with 17 bases separating them. The CDR3 runs 14 residues. The germline V gene has CDR1 MDHEN and CDR2 SYDVKM. CDR3 region: CASTPGGRGYEQYF. CDR3 nucleotides: TGTGCCAGCACCCCAGGAGGTAGGGGGTACGAGCAGTACTTC. Combining the CDR3 with reference TRBV28 and TRBJ2-7 gives the whole variable domain DVKVTQSSRYLVKRTGEKVFLECVQDMDHENMFWYRQDPGLGLRLIYFSYDVKMKEKGDIPEGYSVSREKKERFSLILESASTNQTSMYLCASTPGGRGYEQYFGPGTRLTVT.

The gene calls are TRBV6-4 and TRBJ2-3; 8 positions agree with TRBD1. The CDR3 contains 14 residues. Per germline, CDR1 MRHNA and CDR2 SNTAGT. V shed 0 bases, J shed 4 bases, and the junction held 0 bases outside the gene matches. The CDR3 region is CASSDSQGADTQYF. The CDR3 DNA is TGTGCCAGCAGTGACTCACAGGGGGCAGATACGCAGTATTTT.